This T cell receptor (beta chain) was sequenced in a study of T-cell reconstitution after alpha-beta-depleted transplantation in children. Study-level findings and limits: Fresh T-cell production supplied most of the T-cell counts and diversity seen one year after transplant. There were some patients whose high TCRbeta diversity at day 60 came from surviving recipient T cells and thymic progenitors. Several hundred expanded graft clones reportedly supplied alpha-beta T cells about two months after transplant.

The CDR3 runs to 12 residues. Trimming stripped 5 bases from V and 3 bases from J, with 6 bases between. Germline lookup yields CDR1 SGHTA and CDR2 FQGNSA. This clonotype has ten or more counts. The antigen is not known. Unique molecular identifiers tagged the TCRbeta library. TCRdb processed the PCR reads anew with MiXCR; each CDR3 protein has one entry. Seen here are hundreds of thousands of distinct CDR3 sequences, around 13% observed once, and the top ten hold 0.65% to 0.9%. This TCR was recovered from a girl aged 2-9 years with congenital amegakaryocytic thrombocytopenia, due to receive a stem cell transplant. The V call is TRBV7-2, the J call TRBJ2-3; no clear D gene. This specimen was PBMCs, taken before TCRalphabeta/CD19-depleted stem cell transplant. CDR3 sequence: CASSIYTDTQYF. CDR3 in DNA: TGTGCCAGCAGCATTTATACAGATACGCAGTATTTT.